One TCR beta chain is described in this entry. The CDR3 has 15 amino acids. CDR1 is MNHEY, CDR2 SVGEGT, per germline. UMI-labeled 5' RACE generated the TCR beta libraries. Original handling: Each library (TCR beta) contained from some 3,000 up to 18,000 functional CDR3 beta clonotypes. Using the 5' RACE reads, TCRdb records one entry per CDR3 protein without DNA. The V and J calls follow TCRdb's processing rather than the paper's. The sample data list roughly 16,000 distinct CDR3 sequences. This sample is drawn from a study of human CD8 memory T cell subsets. The authors obtained RNA from duplicate vials, each holding roughly 140,000 sorted CD8+ T cells, for every subset.

The sequence derives from a human donor in good health. The sequencing input was CD8+ stem-like memory T cells (TSCM and TCM) sorted from PBMCs. Described subset: stem-like memory CD8 T cells (TSTEM), CCR7+ PD-1- TIGIT-. This chain joins TRBV6-2 or TRBV6-3 and TRBJ2-2. This CDR3 is CASSYEVTETGELFF.